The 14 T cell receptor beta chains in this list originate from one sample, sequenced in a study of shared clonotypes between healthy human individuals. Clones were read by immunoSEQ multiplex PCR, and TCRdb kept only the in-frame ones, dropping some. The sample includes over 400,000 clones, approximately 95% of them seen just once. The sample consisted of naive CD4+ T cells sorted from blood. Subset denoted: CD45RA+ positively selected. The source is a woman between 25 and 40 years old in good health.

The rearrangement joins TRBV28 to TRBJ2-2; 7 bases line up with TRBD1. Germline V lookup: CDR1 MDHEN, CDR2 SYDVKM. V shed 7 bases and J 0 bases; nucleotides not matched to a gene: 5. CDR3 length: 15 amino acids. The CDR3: CASTLGQPNTGELFF. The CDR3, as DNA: TGTGCCAGCACCCTGGGACAGCCGAACACCGGGGAGCTGTTTTTT.

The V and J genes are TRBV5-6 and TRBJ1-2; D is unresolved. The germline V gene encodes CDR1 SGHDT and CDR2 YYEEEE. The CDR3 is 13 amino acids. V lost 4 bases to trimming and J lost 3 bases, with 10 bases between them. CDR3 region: CASSPGRDYGYTF. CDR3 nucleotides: TGTGCCAGCAGCCCCGGCCGTGACTATGGCTACACCTTC.

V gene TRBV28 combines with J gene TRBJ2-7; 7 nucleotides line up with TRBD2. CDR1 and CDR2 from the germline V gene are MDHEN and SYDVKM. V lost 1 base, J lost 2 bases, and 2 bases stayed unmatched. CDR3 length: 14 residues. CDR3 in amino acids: CASSLYGRAYEQYF. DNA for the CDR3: TGTGCCAGCAGTTTATATGGGAGGGCCTACGAGCAGTACTTC.

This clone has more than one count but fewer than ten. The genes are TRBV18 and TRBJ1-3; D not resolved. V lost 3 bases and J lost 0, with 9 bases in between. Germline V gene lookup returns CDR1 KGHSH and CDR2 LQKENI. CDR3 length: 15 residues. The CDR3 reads CASSPSGSSGNTIYF. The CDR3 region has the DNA TGTGCCAGCTCACCTTCCGGGAGCTCTGGAAACACCATATATTTT.

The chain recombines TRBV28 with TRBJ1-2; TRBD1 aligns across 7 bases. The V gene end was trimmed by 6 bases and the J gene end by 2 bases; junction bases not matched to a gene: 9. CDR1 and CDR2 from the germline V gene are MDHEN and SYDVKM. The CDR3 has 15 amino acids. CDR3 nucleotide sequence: TGTGCCAGCAGCTCCCCGGGGACAGCCAACTATGGCTACACCTTC. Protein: CASSSPGTANYGYTF.

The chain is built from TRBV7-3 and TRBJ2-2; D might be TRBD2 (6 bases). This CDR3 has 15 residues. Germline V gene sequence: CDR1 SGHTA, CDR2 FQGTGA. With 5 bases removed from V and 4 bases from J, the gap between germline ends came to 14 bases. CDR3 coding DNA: TGTGCCAGCAGCGATAGCGGAGACCCCACCGGGGAGCTGTTTTTT. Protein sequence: CASSDSGDPTGELFF.

The CDR3 here is CASSLARGDSGANVLTF. The CDR3 coding sequence is TGCGCCAGCAGCTTGGCCCGGGGGGACTCTGGGGCCAACGTCCTGACTTTC. The V and J genes are TRBV5-1 and TRBJ2-6; 7 bases are a match to TRBD2. Trimming removed 0 bases from V and 0 bases from J; junction bases left unmatched: 3. Germline CDR1 reads SGHRS; CDR2 reads YFSETQ. This CDR3 spans 17 amino acids.

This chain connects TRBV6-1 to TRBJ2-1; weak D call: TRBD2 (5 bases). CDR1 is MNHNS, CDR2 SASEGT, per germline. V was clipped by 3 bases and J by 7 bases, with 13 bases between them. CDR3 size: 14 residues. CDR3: CASSDGLARNEQFF. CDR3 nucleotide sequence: TGTGCCAGCAGTGACGGACTGGCCCGAAATGAGCAGTTCTTC.

The CDR3, as DNA: TGTGCCAGCAGCTTAGCGCGGGGGGCGGAAGCTTTCTTT. It is translated as CASSLARGAEAFF. The genes are TRBV7-2 and TRBJ1-1; D possibly corresponds to TRBD1 (6 bases). Germline V lookup: CDR1 SGHTA, CDR2 FQGNSA. V gave up 0 bases and J gave up 8 bases, with 10 bases separating them. The length of the CDR3 is 13 residues.

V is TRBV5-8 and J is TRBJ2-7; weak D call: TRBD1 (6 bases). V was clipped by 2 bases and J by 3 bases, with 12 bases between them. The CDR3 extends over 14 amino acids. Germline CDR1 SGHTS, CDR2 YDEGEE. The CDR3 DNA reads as TGTGCCAGCAGCTTCTCTACAGGGTTCTACGAGCAGTACTTC. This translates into CASSFSTGFYEQYF.

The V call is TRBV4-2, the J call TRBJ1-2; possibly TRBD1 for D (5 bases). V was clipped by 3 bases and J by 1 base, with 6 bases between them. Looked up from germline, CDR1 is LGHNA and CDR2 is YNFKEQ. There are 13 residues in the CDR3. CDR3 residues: CASSQDNNYGYTF. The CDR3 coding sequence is TGTGCCAGCAGCCAGGACAATAACTATGGCTACACCTTC.

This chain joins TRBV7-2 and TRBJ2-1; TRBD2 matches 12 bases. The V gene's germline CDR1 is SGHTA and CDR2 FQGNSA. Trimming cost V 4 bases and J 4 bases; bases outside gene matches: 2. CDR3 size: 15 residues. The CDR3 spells CASSSTSGSYNEQFF. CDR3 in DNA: TGTGCCAGCAGCTCGACTAGCGGGAGTTACAATGAGCAGTTCTTC.

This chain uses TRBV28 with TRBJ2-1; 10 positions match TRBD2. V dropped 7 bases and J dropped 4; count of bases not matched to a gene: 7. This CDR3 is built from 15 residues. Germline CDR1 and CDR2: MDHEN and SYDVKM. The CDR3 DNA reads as TGTGCCAGCACCCTAGCGGGAGCGTATTACAATGAGCAGTTCTTC. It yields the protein CASTLAGAYYNEQFF.

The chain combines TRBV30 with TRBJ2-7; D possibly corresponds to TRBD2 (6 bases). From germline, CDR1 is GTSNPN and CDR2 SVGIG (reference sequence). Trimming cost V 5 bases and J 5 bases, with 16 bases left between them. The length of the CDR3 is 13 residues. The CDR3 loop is CAWGKGLVHEQYF. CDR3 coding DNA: TGTGCCTGGGGGAAGGGACTTGTTCACGAGCAGTACTTC.